The 8 T cell receptor beta chains presented below share a single source sample, sequenced in a study of blood T cells in healthy people across ages. Through a sample-barcoded 5' primer and a J-beta primer mix, a second PCR was run for roughly 7 to 11 cycles. From the 5' RACE reads, TCRdb called clonotypes with MiXCR, one entry per CDR3 protein. The repertoire holds over a million distinct CDR3 sequences, roughly 43% seen once, with more than 4% in the top ten. Sample: blood. The receptors shown here come from a woman under 30 in good health.

The CDR3 DNA is TGTGCCAGCAGCTTAAATTCCGCTTCTGAAGCTTTCTTT. It is translated as CASSLNSASEAFF. This chain joins TRBV7-9 and TRBJ1-1; D gene unclear. Deletions cut 2 bases from V and 6 bases from J, with 10 bases between. Per the germline V gene, CDR1 is SEHNR and CDR2 is FQNEAQ (reference sequence). This CDR3 contains 13 residues.

V and J are TRBV7-2 and TRBJ2-3; 7 bases are a match to TRBD2. With V trimmed by 5 bases and J by 2 bases, 7 bases remained unmatched. CDR1 and CDR2 from the germline V gene are SGHTA and FQGNSA. The CDR3 has 15 residues. CDR3: CASSHPSGFTDTQYF. The DNA for the CDR3 is TGTGCCAGCAGCCACCCTAGCGGATTCACAGATACGCAGTATTTT.

Only a few counts were recorded for this clonotype. The chain joins TRBV12-3 or TRBV12-4 to TRBJ1-5; tentatively, D is TRBD1 (5 bases). The V end was cut by 4 bases, the J end by 6 bases, with 13 bases between. The CDR3 sequence is 14 residues long. The CDR3 is CASSWGIVRQPQHF. The CDR3 coding sequence is TGTGCCAGCAGTTGGGGCATCGTCCGTCAGCCCCAGCATTTT.

V usage is TRBV20-1 and J usage is TRBJ2-1; D is possibly TRBD2 (6 bases). The V end was cut by 3 bases, the J end by 12 bases, with 15 bases between. From germline, CDR1 is DFQATT and CDR2 SNEGSKA (reference sequence). CDR3 size: 12 residues. Here the CDR3 reads CSASGGAGGQFF. The CDR3 DNA reads as TGCAGTGCTAGCGGGGGTGCTGGTGGGCAGTTCTTC.

This clonotype occurred once. This sequence joins TRBV6-6 and TRBJ1-6; a possible D gene is TRBD1 (5 bases). V was pared by 0 bases and J by 10 bases, with 13 bases between. This CDR3 has 15 residues. Per the germline V gene, CDR1 is MNHNY and CDR2 is SVGAGI (reference sequence). The CDR3 nucleotides read TGTGCCAGCAGTTACTCCGACCGGGGCGGCTCACCCCTCCACTTT. Translation gives CASSYSDRGGSPLHF.

This clonotype was counted at least ten times. The CDR3 DNA sequence: TGCGCCAGCAGCCAATCGCAAGGCTACGAGCAGTACTTC. Amino acid sequence: CASSQSQGYEQYF. This sequence joins TRBV4-1 and TRBJ2-7; D gene uncertain. The CDR3 consists of 13 residues. V lost 2 bases and J 3 bases, leaving 8 bases between the germline ends. The germline CDR1 and CDR2 sequences are MGHRA and YSYEKL.

The CDR3 protein is CAIRKASGWYDEQFF. CDR3 nucleotide sequence: TGTGCCATCAGAAAGGCTAGCGGGTGGTATGATGAGCAGTTCTTC. J is TRBJ2-1 and V is TRBV27, with 8 bases identical to TRBD2. The CDR3 contains 15 residues. V dropped 10 bases and J dropped 8; count of bases not matched to a gene: 16. The germline V gene has CDR1 MNHEY and CDR2 SMNVEV (reference sequence).

The V call is TRBV21-1, the J call TRBJ2-1; the table's TRBD2 call for D was not verified on the DNA. TRBV21-1 is listed as a pseudogene. This CDR3 has 14 amino acids. The CDR3, as DNA: TGTGCCAGCACGCCCTCGACCCAGTACAATGAGCAGTTCTTC. This sequence encodes CASTPSTQYNEQFF.